Listed below are T cell receptor beta chains from one sample, sequenced in a study of T cells in Graves' hyperthyroidism and ophthalmopathy. Each CDR3 protein is one row after TCRdb ran MiXCR on the multiplex PCR reads. The sample lists about 380,000 distinct CDR3 sequences, roughly 18% seen once, with 40% to 45% in the top ten. Sequencing was performed on blood. The receptors shown here come from a man aged 18 to 30 with Graves' ophthalmopathy. Each CDR3 is given with its conserved first and last residue. D genes are given only for firm matches. Only part of the rows carry a size: once, few, many, or a class if the clone is expanded.

v_gene	d_gene	j_gene	abundance	CDR3aa	CDR3nt
TRBV5-1	NA	TRBJ1-4	many	CASSLGDSATAGEKLFF	TGCGCCAGCAGCTTGGGAGACAGCGCGACGGCGGGTGAAAAACTGTTTTTT
TRBV6-1	TRBD2	TRBJ2-1	many	CASRTSGGDTYNEQFF	TGTGCCAGCAGGACTAGCGGGGGAGATACCTACAATGAGCAGTTCTTC
TRBV5-1	NA	TRBJ2-7	NA	CASSLAEVPYEQYF	TGCGCCAGCAGCTTGGCCGAAGTCCCCTACGAGCAGTACTTC
TRBV24-1	NA	TRBJ2-7	few	CATSESRAPYEQYF	TGTGCCACCAGTGAATCCAGGGCCCCCTACGAGCAGTACTTC
TRBV28	NA	TRBJ1-4	many	CASRGMAGTNEKLFF	TGTGCCAGCCGGGGGATGGCAGGTACTAATGAAAAACTGTTTTTT
TRBV3-1	TRBD2	TRBJ2-5	many	CASSQVERGGRQETQYF	TGTGCCAGCAGCCAAGTGGAGCGGGGGGGCCGACAAGAGACCCAGTACTTC
TRBV7-2	NA	TRBJ2-1	many	CASSLGGMGSSYNEQFF	TGTGCCAGCAGCTTAGGTGGGATGGGGAGCTCCTACAATGAGCAGTTCTTC
TRBV29-1	NA	TRBJ1-2	few	CSVEKGQSWSYTF	TGCAGCGTTGAAAAAGGACAGTCCTGGAGCTACACCTTC
TRBV28	NA	TRBJ1-5	many	CASGSGGLWQPQHF	TGTGCCAGCGGGTCCGGGGGGCTGTGGCAGCCCCAGCATTTT
TRBV19	NA	TRBJ2-7	many	CASSTLPGSESYEQYF	TGTGCCAGTAGTACCCTCCCGGGGTCGGAGTCCTACGAGCAGTACTTC
TRBV5-6	TRBD2	TRBJ2-1	few	CASSFRGGYNEQFF	TGTGCCAGCAGCTTCCGGGGGGGTTATAATGAGCAGTTCTTC
TRBV7-2	NA	TRBJ1-5	many	CASSLQVGNQPQHF	TGTGCCAGCAGCTTACAAGTTGGCAATCAGCCCCAGCATTTT
TRBV6-2/TRBV6-3	NA	TRBJ1-1	many	CASRRSWGQDEAFF	TGTGCCAGCAGAAGGTCATGGGGCCAAGACGAAGCTTTCTTT
TRBV7-6	NA	TRBJ2-1	few	CASRPRAGADYNEQFF	TGTGCCAGCAGGCCGCGGGCGGGGGCAGACTACAATGAGCAGTTCTTC
TRBV12-3/TRBV12-4	NA	TRBJ2-7	NA	CASSHQGISSYEQYF	TGTGCCAGCAGTCACCAGGGCATCAGCTCCTACGAGCAGTACTTC
TRBV3-1	NA	TRBJ1-6	many	CASSQETTGQPLHF	TGTGCCAGCAGCCAAGAGACGACCGGGCAGCCCCTCCACTTT